This T cell receptor (beta chain) was recorded in a study of cytomegalovirus exposure and HLA in healthy donors. The study, taken as a whole, reports: A highly shared variant cluster was judged a likely technical artifact. Presence/absence analysis assumed near-uniform sequencing depth across donors. In a later analysis, several top co-occurrence clusters appeared linked to parvovirus B19, influenza, CMV and Epstein-Barr virus. Relative to the approximately 680-donor mean, N-insertions were reportedly fewer in an Asian-associated ancestry cluster in a later analysis.

60 Vbeta and 13 Jbeta primers were used in PCR. The table came from immunoSEQ multiplex PCR; TCRdb's copy has only in-frame clones and leaves some out. Altogether more than 100,000 clones are present, approximately 64% being singletons, with the ten largest covering less than 2.5%. There are a few counts of this clone. Its antigen is unknown. Trimming removed 3 bases at V and 1 base at J, with 12 bases between. The CDR3 contains 15 residues. Germline assignment: CDR1 MGHRA and CDR2 YSYEKL. This rearrangement joins TRBV4-1 to TRBJ1-1, with D maybe TRBD1 (6 bases). The TCR originated in a woman aged 40 to 55 in good health and CMV-seronegative. The sample taken for sequencing was PBMCs. As DNA, the CDR3 is TGCGCCAGCAGCCACTCCAGGGGACCGAACACTGAAGCTTTCTTT. It translates to CASSHSRGPNTEAFF.